These 9 T cell receptor beta chains share one sample of origin, sequenced in a study of cytomegalovirus exposure and HLA in healthy donors. Profiling relied on immunoSEQ multiplex PCR, and the TCRdb table lists in-frame clones only, not all of them. The sample contains around 150,000 clones, roughly 96% of which appear only once. Input material: PBMCs. The receptors here all came from a woman younger than 35 in good health and CMV-seronegative.

V usage is TRBV27 and J usage is TRBJ1-4; maybe TRBD1 (5 bases). In germline, CDR1 is MNHEY, CDR2 SMNVEV (reference sequence). With 6 bases removed from V and 2 bases from J, the gap between germline ends came to 16 bases. This CDR3 has 16 residues. The CDR3 region is CASRENLDSTNEKLFF. DNA of the CDR3: TGTGCCAGCAGGGAGAACCTTGACAGTACTAATGAAAAACTGTTTTTT.

The chain employs TRBV9 and TRBJ2-7; TRBD1 is a possible D gene (7 bases). Germline V gives CDR1 SGDLS, CDR2 YYNGEE. The ends were cut back, 7 bases at V and 2 bases at J, with 13 bases in the middle. This CDR3 region has 13 residues. The DNA for the CDR3 is TGTGCCAGCGGAGGGGGCCCTACCTACGAGCAGTACTTC. It specifies CASGGGPTYEQYF.

This rearrangement joins TRBV7-9 to TRBJ1-2; 10 bases line up with TRBD1. The CDR3 consists of 14 residues. Per the germline V gene, CDR1 is SEHNR and CDR2 is FQNEAQ (reference sequence). With V trimmed by 5 bases and J by 4 bases, 4 bases remained unmatched. CDR3 nucleotide sequence: TGTGCCAGCAGCCCAGACAGGGGGCTCTATGGCTACACCTTC. It is translated as CASSPDRGLYGYTF. Supplemented by reference TRBV7-9 and TRBJ1-2, the full variable domain reads DTGVSQNPRHKITKRGQNVTFRCDPISEHNRLYWYRQTLGQGPEFLTYFQNEAQLEKSRLLSDRFSAERPKGSFSTLEIQRTEQGDSAMYLCASSPDRGLYGYTFGSGTRLTVV.

The V gene is TRBV7-9, the J gene TRBJ1-2; TRBD1 might be the D (6 bases). The V and J ends lost 1 base and 0 bases respectively, with 18 bases between them. Looked up from germline, CDR1 is SEHNR and CDR2 is FQNEAQ (reference sequence). This CDR3 comprises 18 residues. The CDR3 region has the DNA TGTGCCAGCAGCTTAGAAGGGAGACAGGTTGCACCTAACTATGGCTACACCTTC. It yields the protein CASSLEGRQVAPNYGYTF.

CDR3 protein: CASSQADRGLSNTEAFF. The DNA for the CDR3 is TGTGCCAGCAGCCAAGCCGACAGGGGGCTTAGTAATACTGAAGCTTTCTTT. The J gene is TRBJ1-1, the V gene TRBV4-2; 10 nucleotides match TRBD1. Germline CDR1 LGHNA, CDR2 YNFKEQ. The V segment lost 1 base and the J segment 5 bases; nucleotides outside the gene matches: 10. This CDR3 comprises 17 residues.

This sequence joins TRBV19 and TRBJ1-5, with D hard to call. V shed 6 bases and J shed 7 bases, with 19 bases lying between them. The CDR3 consists of 15 residues. CDR1 is LNHDA and CDR2 is SQIVND in the germline V gene (reference sequence). CDR3 DNA sequence: TGTGCCAGTAGCCGGAGCCGGACGGGAAGCCAGCCCCAGCATTTT. Residues: CASSRSRTGSQPQHF.

The gene calls are TRBV4-3 and TRBJ2-3, with D perhaps matching TRBD2 (5 bases). This CDR3 spans 12 amino acids. Between the trimmed V and J ends, which lost 4 bases and 8 bases, there was a span of 10 bases. The germline V gene has CDR1 LGHNA and CDR2 YSLEER. DNA of the CDR3: TGCGCCAGCAGCCGGGCAGGAGGTACGCAGTATTTT. The encoded protein is CASSRAGGTQYF.

The chain recombines TRBV25-1 with TRBJ1-1; D gene uncertain. The CDR3 totals 14 residues. Per the germline V gene, CDR1 is MGHDK and CDR2 is SYGVNS. V was pared by 2 bases and J by 3 bases, with 10 bases between. The CDR3 nucleotides read TGTGCCAGCAGTGAAGGTCGCCACTACACTGAAGCTTTCTTT. This codes for CASSEGRHYTEAFF.

CDR3 nucleotides: TGTGCCAGCAGTCGGGGACAGATCGGCGAGCAGTACTTC. Its translation is CASSRGQIGEQYF. The genes are TRBV6-5 and TRBJ2-7; 7 nucleotides agree with TRBD1. The CDR3 extends over 13 amino acids. Germline CDR1 MNHEY, CDR2 SVGAGI. The ends lost 5 bases at V and 6 bases at J; junction bases unmatched: 7.